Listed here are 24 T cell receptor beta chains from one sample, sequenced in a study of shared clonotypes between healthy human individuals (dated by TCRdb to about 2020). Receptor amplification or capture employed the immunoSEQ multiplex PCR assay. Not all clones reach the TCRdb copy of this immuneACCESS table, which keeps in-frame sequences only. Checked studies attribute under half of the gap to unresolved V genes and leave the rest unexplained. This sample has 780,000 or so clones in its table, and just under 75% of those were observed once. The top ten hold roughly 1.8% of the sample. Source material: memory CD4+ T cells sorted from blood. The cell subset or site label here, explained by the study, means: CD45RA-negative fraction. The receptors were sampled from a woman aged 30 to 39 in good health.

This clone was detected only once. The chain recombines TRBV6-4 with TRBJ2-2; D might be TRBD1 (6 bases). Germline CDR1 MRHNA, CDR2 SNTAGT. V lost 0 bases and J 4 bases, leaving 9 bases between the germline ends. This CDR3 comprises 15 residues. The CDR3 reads CASSDSQGGTGELFF. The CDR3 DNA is TGTGCCAGCAGTGACTCACAGGGTGGCACCGGGGAGCTGTTTTTT.

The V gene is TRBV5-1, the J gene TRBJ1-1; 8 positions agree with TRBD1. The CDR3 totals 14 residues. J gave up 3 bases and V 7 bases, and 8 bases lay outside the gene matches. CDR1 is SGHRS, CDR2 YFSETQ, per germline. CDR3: CASAQTGDDTEAFF. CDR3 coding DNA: TGCGCCAGCGCCCAGACAGGGGACGACACTGAAGCTTTCTTT.

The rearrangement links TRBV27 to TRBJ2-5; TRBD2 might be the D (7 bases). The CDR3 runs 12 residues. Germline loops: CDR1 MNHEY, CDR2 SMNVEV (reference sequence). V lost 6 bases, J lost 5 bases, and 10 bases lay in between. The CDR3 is CASRGGGETQYF. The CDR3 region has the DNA TGTGCCAGCAGAGGGGGAGGGGAGACCCAGTACTTC.

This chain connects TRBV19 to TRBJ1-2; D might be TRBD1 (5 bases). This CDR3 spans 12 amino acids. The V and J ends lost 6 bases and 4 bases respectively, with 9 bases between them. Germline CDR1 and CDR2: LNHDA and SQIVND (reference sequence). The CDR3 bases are TGTGCCAGTAGGACGGACACCTATGGCTACACCTTC. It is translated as CASRTDTYGYTF.

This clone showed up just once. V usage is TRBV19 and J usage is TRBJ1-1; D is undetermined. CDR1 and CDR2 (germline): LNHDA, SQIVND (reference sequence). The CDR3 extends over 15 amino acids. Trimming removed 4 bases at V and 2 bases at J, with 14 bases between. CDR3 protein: CASSTQRRVNTEAFF. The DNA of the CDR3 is TGTGCCAGTAGTACGCAGCGGAGGGTCAACACTGAAGCTTTCTTT.

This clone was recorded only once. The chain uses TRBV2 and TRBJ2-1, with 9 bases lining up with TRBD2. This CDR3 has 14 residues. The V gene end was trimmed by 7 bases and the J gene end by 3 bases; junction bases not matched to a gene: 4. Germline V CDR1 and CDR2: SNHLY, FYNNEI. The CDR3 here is CASNVLAGYNEQFF. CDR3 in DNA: TGTGCCAGCAACGTACTAGCGGGCTACAATGAGCAGTTCTTC. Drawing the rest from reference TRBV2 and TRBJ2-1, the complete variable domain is EPEVTQTPSHQVTQMGQEVILRCVPISNHLYFYWYRQILGQKVEFLVSFYNNEISEKSEIFDDQFSVERPDGSNFTLKIRSTKLEDSAMYFCASNVLAGYNEQFFGPGTRLTVL.

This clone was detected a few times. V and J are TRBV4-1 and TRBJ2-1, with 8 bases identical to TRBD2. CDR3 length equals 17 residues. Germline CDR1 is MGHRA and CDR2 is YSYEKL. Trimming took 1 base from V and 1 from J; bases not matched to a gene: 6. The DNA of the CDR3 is TGCGCCAGCAGCCAAGCCATAGCGGGGATTTCCTACAATGAGCAGTTCTTC. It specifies CASSQAIAGISYNEQFF.

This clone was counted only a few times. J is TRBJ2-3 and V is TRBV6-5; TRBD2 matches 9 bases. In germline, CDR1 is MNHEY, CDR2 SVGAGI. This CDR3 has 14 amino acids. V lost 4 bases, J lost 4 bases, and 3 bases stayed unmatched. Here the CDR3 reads CASSSSGMADTQYF. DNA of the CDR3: TGTGCCAGCAGTTCTAGCGGGATGGCAGATACGCAGTATTTT.

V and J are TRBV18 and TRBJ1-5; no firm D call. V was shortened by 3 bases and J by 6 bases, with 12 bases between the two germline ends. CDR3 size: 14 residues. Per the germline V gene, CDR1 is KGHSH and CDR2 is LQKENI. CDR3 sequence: CASSPRTSGQPQHF. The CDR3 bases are TGTGCCAGCTCACCGCGTACGTCCGGTCAGCCCCAGCATTTT.

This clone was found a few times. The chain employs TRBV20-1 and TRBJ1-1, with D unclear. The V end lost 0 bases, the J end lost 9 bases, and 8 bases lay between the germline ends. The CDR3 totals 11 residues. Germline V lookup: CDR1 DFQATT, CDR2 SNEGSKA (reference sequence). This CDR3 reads CSARDRQKAFF. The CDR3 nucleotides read TGCAGTGCTAGAGATCGGCAGAAAGCTTTCTTT.

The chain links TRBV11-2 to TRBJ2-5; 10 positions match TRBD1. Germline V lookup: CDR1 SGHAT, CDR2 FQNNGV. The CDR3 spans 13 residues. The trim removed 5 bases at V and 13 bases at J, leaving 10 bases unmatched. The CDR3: CASSTTGGLRSYF. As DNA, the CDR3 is TGTGCCAGCAGCACGACAGGGGGCCTTCGATCGTACTTC.

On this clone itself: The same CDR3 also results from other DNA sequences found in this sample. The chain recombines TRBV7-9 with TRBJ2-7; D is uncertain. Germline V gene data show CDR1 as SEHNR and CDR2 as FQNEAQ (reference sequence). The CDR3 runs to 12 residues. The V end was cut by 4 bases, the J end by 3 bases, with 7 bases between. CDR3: CASSSTGYEQYF. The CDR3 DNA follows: TGTGCCAGCAGCTCGACTGGCTACGAGCAGTACTTC.

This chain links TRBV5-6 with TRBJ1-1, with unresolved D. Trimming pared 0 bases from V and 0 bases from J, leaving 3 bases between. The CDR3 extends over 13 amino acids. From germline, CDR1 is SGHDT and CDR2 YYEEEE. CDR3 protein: CASSLAVNTEAFF. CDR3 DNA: TGTGCCAGCAGCTTGGCGGTGAACACTGAAGCTTTCTTT.

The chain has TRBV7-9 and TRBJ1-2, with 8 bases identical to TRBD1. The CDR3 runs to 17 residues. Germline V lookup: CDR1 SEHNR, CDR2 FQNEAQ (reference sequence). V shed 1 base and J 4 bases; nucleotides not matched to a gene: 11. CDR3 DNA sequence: TGTGCCAGCAGCTTAGGTGGCAGGGGGCAAATCGGCTATGGCTACACCTTC. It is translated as CASSLGGRGQIGYGYTF.

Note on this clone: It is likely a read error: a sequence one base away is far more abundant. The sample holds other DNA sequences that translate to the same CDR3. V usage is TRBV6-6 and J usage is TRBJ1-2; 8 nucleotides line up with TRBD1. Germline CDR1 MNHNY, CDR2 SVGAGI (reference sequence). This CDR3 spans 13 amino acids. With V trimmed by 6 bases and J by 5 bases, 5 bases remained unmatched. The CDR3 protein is CASSPTGDYGYTF. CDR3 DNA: TGTGCCAGCAGCCCGACAGGGGATTATGGCTACACCTTC.

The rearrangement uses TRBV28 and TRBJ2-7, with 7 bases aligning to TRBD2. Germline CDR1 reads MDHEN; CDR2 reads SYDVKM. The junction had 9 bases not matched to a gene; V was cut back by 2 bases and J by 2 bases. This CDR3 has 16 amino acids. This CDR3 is CASSLTSVEPPYEQYF. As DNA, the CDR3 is TGTGCCAGCAGTTTAACTAGCGTCGAGCCCCCCTACGAGCAGTACTTC.

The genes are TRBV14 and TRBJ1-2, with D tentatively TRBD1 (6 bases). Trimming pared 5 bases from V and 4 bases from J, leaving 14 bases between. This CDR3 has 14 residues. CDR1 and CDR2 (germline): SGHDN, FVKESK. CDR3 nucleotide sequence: TGTGCCAGCAGCGAAGCGGGACACGGCTATGGCTACACCTTC. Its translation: CASSEAGHGYGYTF.

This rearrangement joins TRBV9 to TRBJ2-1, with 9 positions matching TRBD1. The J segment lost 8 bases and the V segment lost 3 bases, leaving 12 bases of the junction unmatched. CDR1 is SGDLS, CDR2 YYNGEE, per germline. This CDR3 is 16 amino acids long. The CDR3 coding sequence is TGTGCCAGCAGCGACTGGACAGGGGAGATAGGTGATGAGCAGTTCTTC. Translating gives CASSDWTGEIGDEQFF.

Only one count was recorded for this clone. The CDR3 DNA sequence: TGTGCCAGCACCGCCGTTAGGGGACTAGCGGGAGATGAGACCCAGTACTTC. Its translation is CASTAVRGLAGDETQYF. The chain combines TRBV28 with TRBJ2-5; TRBD2 agrees at 14 bases. CDR1 is MDHEN and CDR2 is SYDVKM in the germline V gene. V shed 7 bases, J shed 5 bases, and the junction held 12 bases outside the gene matches. The CDR3 is 17 amino acids.

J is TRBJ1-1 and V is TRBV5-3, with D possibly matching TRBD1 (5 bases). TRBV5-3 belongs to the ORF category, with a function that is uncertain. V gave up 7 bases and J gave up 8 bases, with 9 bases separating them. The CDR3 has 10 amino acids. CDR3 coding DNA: TGTGCCAGACTAGGGGAGGAAGCTTTCTTT. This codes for CARLGEEAFF.

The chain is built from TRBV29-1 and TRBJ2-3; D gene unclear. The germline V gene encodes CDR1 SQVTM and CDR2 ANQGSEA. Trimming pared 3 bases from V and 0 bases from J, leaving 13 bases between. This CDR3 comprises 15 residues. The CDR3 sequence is CSVEGRSTSTDTQYF. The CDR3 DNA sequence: TGCAGCGTTGAGGGTCGGAGTACTAGCACAGATACGCAGTATTTT.

The CDR3 region is CASSWYMNTGELFF. The CDR3, as DNA: TGTGCCAGCAGTTGGTATATGAACACCGGGGAGCTGTTTTTT. The gene calls are TRBV28 and TRBJ2-2; no firm D call. This CDR3 is 14 amino acids long. The germline CDR1 and CDR2 sequences are MDHEN and SYDVKM. V was clipped by 4 bases and J by 1 base, with 7 bases between them.

CDR3 DNA sequence: TGTGCCAGCAGTAGGACTAGCGGAAAGGTGAATGAGCAGTTCTTC. Protein: CASSRTSGKVNEQFF. The V call is TRBV6-4, the J call TRBJ2-1; 10 bases map to TRBD2. The CDR3 is 15 amino acids. V lost 5 bases to trimming and J lost 7 bases; unmatched junction nucleotides: 8. The germline V gene has CDR1 MRHNA and CDR2 SNTAGT.

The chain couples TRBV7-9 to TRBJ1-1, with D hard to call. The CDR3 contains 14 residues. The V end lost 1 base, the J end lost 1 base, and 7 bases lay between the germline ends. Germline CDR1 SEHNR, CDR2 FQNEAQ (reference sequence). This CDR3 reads CASSLGWQNTEAFF. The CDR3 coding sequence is TGTGCCAGCAGCTTAGGGTGGCAGAACACTGAAGCTTTCTTT.